This TCR beta chain was captured by sequencing in a study of T cell responses to AZD1222 COVID-19 vaccine. Study-wide findings and caveats: The donors showed a predominance of white British ancestry and of females, with possible underestimation of clonal diversity. CD4 TCRs associated with vaccination spanned spike, dominating at 160-218 and 743-854. Reportedly, nearly half of unique spike TCRs recognized epitopes outside B.1.351/B.1.1.7 mutations. Without day 14 samples, only post-peak T cell repertoires were studied.

As regards this clone: Its antigen is not identified.

Sequenced by immunoSEQ multiplex PCR; TCRdb stores in-frame clones only, minus some. This sample yields roughly 180,000 clones, of which 87% are seen a single time; less than 3% belongs to the top ten. The sequencing here drew on peripheral blood, taken on day 0 of AZD1222 vaccination. This sequence originates from an adult in good health.

CDR3 sequence reads: CASSLTGLYGYTF. The DNA for the CDR3 is TGTGCCAGCAGTCTAACAGGGCTCTATGGCTACACCTTC. The chain recombines TRBV3-1 (or the pseudogene TRBV3-2) with TRBJ1-2; maybe TRBD1 (6 bases). This CDR3 has 13 residues. Between the trimmed V and J ends, which lost 6 bases and 4 bases, there was a span of 12 bases. Germline CDR1 reads LGHDT; CDR2 reads YNNKEL (reference sequence).